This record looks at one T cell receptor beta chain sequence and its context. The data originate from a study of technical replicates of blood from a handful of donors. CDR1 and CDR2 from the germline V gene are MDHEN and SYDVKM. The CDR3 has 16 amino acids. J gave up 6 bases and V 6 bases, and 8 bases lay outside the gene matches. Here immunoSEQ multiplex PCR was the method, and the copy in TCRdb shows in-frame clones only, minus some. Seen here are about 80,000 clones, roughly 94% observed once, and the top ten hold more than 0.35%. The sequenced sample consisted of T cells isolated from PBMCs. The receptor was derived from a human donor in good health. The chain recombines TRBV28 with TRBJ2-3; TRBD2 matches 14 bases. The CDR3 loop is CASRRLAGGPGDTQYF. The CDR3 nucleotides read TGTGCCAGCAGGAGACTAGCGGGAGGGCCTGGGGATACGCAGTATTTT. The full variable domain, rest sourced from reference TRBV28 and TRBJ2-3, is DVKVTQSSRYLVKRTGEKVFLECVQDMDHENMFWYRQDPGLGLRLIYFSYDVKMKEKGDIPEGYSVSREKKERFSLILESASTNQTSMYLCASRRLAGGPGDTQYFGPGTRLTVL.